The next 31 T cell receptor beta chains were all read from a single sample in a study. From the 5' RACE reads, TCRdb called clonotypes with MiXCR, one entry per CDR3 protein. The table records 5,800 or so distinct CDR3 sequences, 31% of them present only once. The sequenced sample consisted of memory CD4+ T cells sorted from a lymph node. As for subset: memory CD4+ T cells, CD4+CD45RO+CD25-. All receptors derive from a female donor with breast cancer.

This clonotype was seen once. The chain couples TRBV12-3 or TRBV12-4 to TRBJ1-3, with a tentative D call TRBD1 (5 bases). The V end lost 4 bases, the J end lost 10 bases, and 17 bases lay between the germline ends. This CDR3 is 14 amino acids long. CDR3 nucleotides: TGTGCCAGCAGTTGTGGGCAGGGTACCTCAACCATATATTTT. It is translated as CASSCGQGTSTIYF.

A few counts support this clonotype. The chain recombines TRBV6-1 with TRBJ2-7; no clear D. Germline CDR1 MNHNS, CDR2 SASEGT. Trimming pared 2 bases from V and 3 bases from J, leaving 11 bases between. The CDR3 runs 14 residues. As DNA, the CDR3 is TGTGCCAGCAGTGAACGACACCTCAACTACGAGCAGTACTTC. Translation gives CASSERHLNYEQYF.

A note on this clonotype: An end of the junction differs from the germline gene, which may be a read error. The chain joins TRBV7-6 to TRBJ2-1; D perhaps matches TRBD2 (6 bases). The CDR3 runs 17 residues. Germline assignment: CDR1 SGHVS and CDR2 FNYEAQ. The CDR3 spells CASSLVPSEGPYNGQFF. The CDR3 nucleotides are TGTGCCAGCAGCCTAGTCCCATCGGAGGGCCCTTACAATGGGCAGTTCTTC.

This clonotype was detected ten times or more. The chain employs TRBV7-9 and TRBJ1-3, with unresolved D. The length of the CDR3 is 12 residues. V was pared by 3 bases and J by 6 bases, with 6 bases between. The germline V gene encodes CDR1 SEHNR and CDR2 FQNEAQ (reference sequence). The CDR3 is CASSFGENTIYF. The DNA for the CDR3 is TGTGCCAGCAGCTTTGGGGAAAACACCATATATTTT.

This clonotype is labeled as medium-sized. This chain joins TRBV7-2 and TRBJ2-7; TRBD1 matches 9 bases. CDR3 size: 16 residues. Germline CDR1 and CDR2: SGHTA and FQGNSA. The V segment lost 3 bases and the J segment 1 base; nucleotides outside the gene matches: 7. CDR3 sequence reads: CASSFSQGAGSYEQYF. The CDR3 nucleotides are TGTGCCAGCAGCTTCTCACAGGGGGCAGGATCCTACGAGCAGTACTTC.

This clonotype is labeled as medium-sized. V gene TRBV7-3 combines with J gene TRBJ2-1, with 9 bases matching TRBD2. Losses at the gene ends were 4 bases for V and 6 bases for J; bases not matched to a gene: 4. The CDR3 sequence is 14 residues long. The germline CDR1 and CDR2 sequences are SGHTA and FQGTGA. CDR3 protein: CASSSVAGVNEQFF. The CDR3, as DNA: TGTGCCAGCAGCTCTGTAGCGGGAGTCAATGAGCAGTTCTTC. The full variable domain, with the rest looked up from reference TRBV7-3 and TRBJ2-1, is GAGVSQTPSNKVTEKGKYVELRCDPISGHTALYWYRQSLGQGPEFLIYFQGTGAADDSGLPNDRFFAVRPEGSVSTLKIQRTERGDSAVYLCASSSVAGVNEQFFGPGTRLTVL.

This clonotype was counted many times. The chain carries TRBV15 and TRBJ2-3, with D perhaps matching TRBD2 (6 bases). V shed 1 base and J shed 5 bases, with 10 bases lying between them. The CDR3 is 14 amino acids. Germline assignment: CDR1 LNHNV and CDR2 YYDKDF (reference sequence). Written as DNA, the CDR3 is TGTGCCACCAGCAGAGTGAGCGGGCAAGATACGCAGTATTTT. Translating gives CATSRVSGQDTQYF.

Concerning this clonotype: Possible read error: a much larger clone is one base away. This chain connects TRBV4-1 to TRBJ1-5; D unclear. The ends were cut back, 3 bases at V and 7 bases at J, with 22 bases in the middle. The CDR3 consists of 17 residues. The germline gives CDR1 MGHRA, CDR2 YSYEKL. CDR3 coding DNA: TGCGCCAGCAGCCACAACTCCAGACCGTTGTCCGCACAGCCCCAGCATTTT. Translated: CASSHNSRPLSAQPQHF.

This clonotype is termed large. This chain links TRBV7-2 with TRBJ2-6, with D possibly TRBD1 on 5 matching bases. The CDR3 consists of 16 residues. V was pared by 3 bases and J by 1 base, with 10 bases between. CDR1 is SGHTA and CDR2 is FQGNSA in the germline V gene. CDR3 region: CASSFRSGSGANVLTF. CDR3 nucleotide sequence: TGTGCCAGCAGCTTTCGCTCAGGGTCTGGGGCCAACGTCCTGACTTTC.

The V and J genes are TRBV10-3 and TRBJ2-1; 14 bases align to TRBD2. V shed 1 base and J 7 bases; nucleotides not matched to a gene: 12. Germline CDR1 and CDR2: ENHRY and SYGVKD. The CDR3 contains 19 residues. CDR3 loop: CAISEFTPGLAGEGNEQFF. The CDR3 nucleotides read TGTGCCATCAGTGAGTTCACCCCGGGACTAGCGGGAGAGGGGAATGAGCAGTTCTTC.

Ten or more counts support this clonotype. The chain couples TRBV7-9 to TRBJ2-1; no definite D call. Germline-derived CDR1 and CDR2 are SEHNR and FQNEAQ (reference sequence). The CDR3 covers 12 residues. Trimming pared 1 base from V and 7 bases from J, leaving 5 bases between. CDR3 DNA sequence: TGTGCCAGCAGCTTAGTGGGTAATGAGCAGTTCTTC. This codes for CASSLVGNEQFF.

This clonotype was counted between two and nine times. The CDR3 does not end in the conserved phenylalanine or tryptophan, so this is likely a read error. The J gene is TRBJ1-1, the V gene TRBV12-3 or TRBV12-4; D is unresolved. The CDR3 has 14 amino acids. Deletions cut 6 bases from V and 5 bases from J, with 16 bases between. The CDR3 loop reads CASSLGPWRTEAFS. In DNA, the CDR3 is TGTGCCAGCAGCCTCGGACCTTGGAGGACTGAAGCTTTCTCT.

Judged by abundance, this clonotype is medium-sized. The CDR3 DNA reads TGTGCCAGCGGACTCAGCTCCTACGAGCAGTACTTC. Amino acids: CASGLSSYEQYF. The V and J genes are TRBV7-2 and TRBJ2-7, with D tentatively TRBD2 (5 bases). Trimming pared 8 bases from V and 0 bases from J, leaving 8 bases between. The CDR3 is 12 amino acids. Per the germline V gene, CDR1 is SGHTA and CDR2 is FQGNSA.

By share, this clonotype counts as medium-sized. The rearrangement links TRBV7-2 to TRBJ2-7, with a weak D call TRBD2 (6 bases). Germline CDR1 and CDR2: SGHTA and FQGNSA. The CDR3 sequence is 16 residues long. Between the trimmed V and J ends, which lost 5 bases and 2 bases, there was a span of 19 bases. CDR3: CASSPGWSGPTYEQYF. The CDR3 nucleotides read TGTGCCAGCAGCCCCGGATGGAGCGGGCCGACCTACGAGCAGTACTTC.

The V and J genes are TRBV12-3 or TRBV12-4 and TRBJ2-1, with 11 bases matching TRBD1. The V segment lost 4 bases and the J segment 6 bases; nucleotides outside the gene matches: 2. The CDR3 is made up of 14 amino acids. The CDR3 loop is CASSWGQGVNEQFF. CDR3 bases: TGTGCCAGCAGTTGGGGACAGGGGGTCAATGAGCAGTTCTTC.

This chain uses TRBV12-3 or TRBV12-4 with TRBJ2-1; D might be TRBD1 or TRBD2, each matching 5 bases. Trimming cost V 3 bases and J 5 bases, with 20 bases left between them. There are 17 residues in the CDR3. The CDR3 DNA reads TGTGCCAGCAGTTTTGGGGGATACTCTGGGGCAAACAATGAGCAGTTCTTC. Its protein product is CASSFGGYSGANNEQFF.

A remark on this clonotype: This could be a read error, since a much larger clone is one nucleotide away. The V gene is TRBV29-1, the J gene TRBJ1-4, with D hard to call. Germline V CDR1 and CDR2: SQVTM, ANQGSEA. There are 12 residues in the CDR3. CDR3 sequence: CSVGEINEKLSF. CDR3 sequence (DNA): TGCAGCGTGGGTGAAATTAATGAAAAACTGTCTTTT.

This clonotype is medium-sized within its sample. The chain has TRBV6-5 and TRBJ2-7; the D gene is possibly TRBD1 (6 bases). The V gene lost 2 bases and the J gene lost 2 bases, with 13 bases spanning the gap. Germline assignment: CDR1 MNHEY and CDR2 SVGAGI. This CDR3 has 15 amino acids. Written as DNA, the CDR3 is TGTGCCAGCAGTTACAACAGGGACCCTACCTACGAGCAGTACTTC. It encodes CASSYNRDPTYEQYF.

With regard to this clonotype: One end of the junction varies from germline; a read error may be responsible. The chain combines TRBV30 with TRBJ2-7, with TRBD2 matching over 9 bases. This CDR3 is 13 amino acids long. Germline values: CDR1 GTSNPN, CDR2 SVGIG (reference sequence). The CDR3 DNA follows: TGTGTCTGGAGTTTCGCTAGCGGGGCGTGGCAGTACTTC. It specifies CVWSFASGAWQYF.

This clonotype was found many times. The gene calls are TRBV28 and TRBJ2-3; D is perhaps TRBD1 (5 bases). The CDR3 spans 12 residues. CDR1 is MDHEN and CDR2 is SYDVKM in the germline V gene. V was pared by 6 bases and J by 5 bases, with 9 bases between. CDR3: CASRGLVDTQYF. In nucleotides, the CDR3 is TGTGCCAGCAGGGGGCTCGTAGATACGCAGTATTTT.

Here the CDR3 reads CASSQEARQGAHQPQHF. The CDR3 nucleotides read TGCGCCAGCAGCCAAGAGGCCAGACAGGGGGCGCATCAGCCCCAGCATTTT. The genes are TRBV4-1 and TRBJ1-5; 10 bases map to TRBD1. The CDR3 loop spans 17 amino acids. V shed 0 bases, J shed 5 bases, and the junction held 7 bases outside the gene matches. The germline gives CDR1 MGHRA, CDR2 YSYEKL.

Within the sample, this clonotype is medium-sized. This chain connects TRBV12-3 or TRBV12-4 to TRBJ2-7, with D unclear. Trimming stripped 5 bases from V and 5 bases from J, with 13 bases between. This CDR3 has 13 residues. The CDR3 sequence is CASSRLARNEQYF. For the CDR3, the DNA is TGTGCCAGCAGTCGCCTGGCGAGGAACGAGCAGTACTTC.

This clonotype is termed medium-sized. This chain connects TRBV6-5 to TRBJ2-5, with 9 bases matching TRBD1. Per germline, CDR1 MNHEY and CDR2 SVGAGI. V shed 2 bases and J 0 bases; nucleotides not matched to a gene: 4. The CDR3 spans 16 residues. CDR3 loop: CASSYTGTGYQETQYF. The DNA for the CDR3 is TGTGCCAGCAGTTACACGGGGACAGGGTACCAAGAGACCCAGTACTTC.

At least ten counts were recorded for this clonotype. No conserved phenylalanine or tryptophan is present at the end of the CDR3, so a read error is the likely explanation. CDR3 protein: CASSLGTQETQYL. The CDR3 nucleotides are TGTGCCAGCTCACTCGGGACCCAAGAGACCCAGTACCTC. The chain couples TRBV18 to TRBJ2-5; the D call may be TRBD1 or TRBD2 (5 bases each). Looked up from germline, CDR1 is KGHSH and CDR2 is LQKENI. The CDR3 covers 13 residues. V was shortened by 4 bases and J by 1 base, with 7 bases between the two germline ends.

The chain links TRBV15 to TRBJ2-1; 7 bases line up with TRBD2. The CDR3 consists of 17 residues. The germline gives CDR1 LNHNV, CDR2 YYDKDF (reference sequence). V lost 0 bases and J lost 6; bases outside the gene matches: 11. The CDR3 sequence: CATSRERAGIRGNEQFF. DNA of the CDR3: TGTGCCACCAGCAGAGAGCGAGCGGGAATACGCGGCAATGAGCAGTTCTTC.

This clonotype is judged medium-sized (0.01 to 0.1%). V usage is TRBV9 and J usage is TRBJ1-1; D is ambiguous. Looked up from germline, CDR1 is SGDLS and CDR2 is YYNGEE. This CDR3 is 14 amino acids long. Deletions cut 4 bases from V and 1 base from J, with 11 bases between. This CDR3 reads CASSTTPQNTEAFF. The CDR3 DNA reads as TGTGCCAGCAGCACAACGCCGCAGAACACTGAAGCTTTCTTT.

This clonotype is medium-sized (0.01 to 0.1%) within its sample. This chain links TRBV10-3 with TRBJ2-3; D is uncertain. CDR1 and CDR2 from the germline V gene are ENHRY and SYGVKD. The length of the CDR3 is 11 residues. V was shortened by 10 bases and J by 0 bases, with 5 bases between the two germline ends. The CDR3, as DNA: TGTGCCACCAAGAGCACAGATACGCAGTATTTT. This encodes CATKSTDTQYF.

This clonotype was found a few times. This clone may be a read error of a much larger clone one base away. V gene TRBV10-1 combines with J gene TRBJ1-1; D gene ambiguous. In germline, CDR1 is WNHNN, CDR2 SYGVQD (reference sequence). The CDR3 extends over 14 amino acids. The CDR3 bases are TGCGCCGGCAGTGACAAGGCCTGGGGCACTGAAGCTTTCTTT. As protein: CAGSDKAWGTEAFF.

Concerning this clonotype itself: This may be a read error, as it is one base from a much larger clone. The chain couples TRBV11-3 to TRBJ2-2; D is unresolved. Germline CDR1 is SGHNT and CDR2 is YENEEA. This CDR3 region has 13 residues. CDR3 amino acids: CAGSLDRFGELFF. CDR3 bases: TGTGCCGGCAGCTTAGATCGCTTTGGGGAGCTGTTTTTT. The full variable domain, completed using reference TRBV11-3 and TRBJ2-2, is EAGVVQSPRYKIIEKKQPVAFWCNPISGHNTLYWYLQNLGQGPELLIRYENEEAVDDSQLPKDRFSAERLKGVDSTLKIQPAELGDSAVYLCAGSLDRFGELFFGEGSRLTVL.

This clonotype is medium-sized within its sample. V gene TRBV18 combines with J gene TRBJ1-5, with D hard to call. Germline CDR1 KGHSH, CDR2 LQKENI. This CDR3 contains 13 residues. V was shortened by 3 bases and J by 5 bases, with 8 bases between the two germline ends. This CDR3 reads CASSPGKDQPQHF. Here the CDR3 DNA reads TGTGCCAGCTCACCTGGGAAGGATCAGCCCCAGCATTTT.

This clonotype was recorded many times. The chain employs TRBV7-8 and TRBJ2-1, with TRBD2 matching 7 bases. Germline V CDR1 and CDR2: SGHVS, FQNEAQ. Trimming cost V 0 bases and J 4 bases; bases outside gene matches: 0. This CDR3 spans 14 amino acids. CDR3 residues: CASSLAGGYNEQFF. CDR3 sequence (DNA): TGTGCCAGCAGCTTAGCGGGAGGGTACAATGAGCAGTTCTTC.